This T cell receptor (beta chain) is drawn from a study of CD8 T cells in ankylosing spondylitis. By quantitative 5'-RACE with molecular barcodes, the TCR beta libraries were made. TCRdb ran MiXCR on the 5' RACE reads and lists one entry per CDR3 protein. The sample lists around 250,000 distinct CDR3 sequences, around a tenth seen once, with 6% to 7.5% in the top ten. V was pared by 4 bases and J by 5 bases, with 9 bases of the junction left unmatched. The CDR3 has 15 residues. Germline V gene lookup returns CDR1 SGHRS and CDR2 YFSETQ. This clonotype was picked up many times. This TCR was sampled from a male donor with ankylosing spondylitis or in good health (not recorded which). Material for sequencing was blood, either unsorted or a sorted T cell fraction (not recorded which). The chain is built from TRBV5-1 and TRBJ2-5; 9 nucleotides match TRBD1. The CDR3 loop is CASSPDRGSWETQYF. The CDR3 coding sequence is TGCGCCAGCAGCCCGGACAGGGGATCGTGGGAGACCCAGTACTTC. Complete variable domain (other parts from reference TRBV5-1 and TRBJ2-5): KAGVTQTPRYLIKTRGQQVTLSCSPISGHRSVSWYQQTPGQGLQFLFEYFSETQRNKGNFPGRFSGRQFSNSRSEMNVSTLELGDSALYLCASSPDRGSWETQYFGPGTRLLVL.